This entry is about one T cell receptor beta chain. Its target antigen remains unknown. No base quality values were provided; no much bigger clone lies one nucleotide off. TCRbeta CDR3 regions were amplified from genomic DNA by means of the immunoSEQ Assay, a bias-controlled multiplex PCR. Regarding the original processing steps: The number of nucleated cells in each sample was estimated from the amplification of reference gene primers within the assay. To quantify the absolute abundance of each unique TCRbeta CDR3 rearrangement, sequence reads were collapsed and filtered. Productive Simpson clonality was computed per sample as the square root of Simpson's diversity index over productive rearrangements. In its TCRdb copy, this immuneACCESS table keeps in-frame sequences only and misses some clones. Where compared with another copy, unresolved V genes explain less than half of these, and the others have no known cause. Clone size and V and J calls were adopted from that table, with D and trimming inferred from the DNA. This sample holds about 200,000 clones; 80% to 90% were observed only once. Roughly 8.1% of the sample is held by the ten biggest clonotypes.

Trimming costs V 2 bases and J 5 bases, and their ends lie 7 bases apart. CDR1 and CDR2 are read off the germline V gene as MDHEN and SYDVKM. The CDR3 sequence holds 12 residues, the cysteine and phenylalanine included. Only CDR3 DNA remains: 36 bases, in frame from the first base. These data originate in a study of blood T cell repertoires in COVID-19 (dated by TCRdb to about 2020). Regarding the study in general: Samples covering the acute and convalescent phases of COVID-19 were provided by collaborators in the United States, Italy and Spain. Samples came from the ongoing ImmuneRACE study (first 160 participants) plus 1,254 subjects from 6 global collaborators. A de-identified subject ID, COVID-19 status, age in years and sex were almost always included in the sample metadata. The repertoires were released in a freely available public database meant as a resource for research on the immune response to SARS-CoV-2. The material from the prospective study consisted of cDNA or gDNA derived from T cells, B-cell-depleted T cells, or PBMCs. Where available, HLA class I and class II types were taken from metadata supplied by the sample provider and were not determined by assay-based typing. Deeply sampled blood TCRbeta repertoires from subjects exposed to, actively infected with, or recovered from COVID-19 were included in the dataset.

General findings and caveats noted by the study authors: The quantity of clinical and demographic metadata differed by source and by participant and was supplied without curation.

In the prospective study, participants were about 18 to 100 years old, resided in 24 geographic areas of the United States, and were enrolled through a virtual design. Cohort assignment in the prospective study relied on participant-reported clinical history from a screening survey and a study questionnaire. Recovered participants in ImmuneRACE Cohort 3 were defined as having two consecutive negative NP/OP PCR tests, clearance from a healthcare professional, or resolution of symptoms. Each participant in the prospective study had whole blood, serum and a nasopharyngeal or oropharyngeal swab collected by mobile phlebotomists. Participants in the prospective study had the option to provide additional blood draws and questionnaires over an approximately 2-month period. Before DNA extraction, prospective study blood samples were shipped either frozen or at room temperature.

The sequence is built from TRBV28 and TRBJ2-7, with TRBD1 perhaps the D gene, on 6 matching bases. Sequencing was carried out using PBMCs or T cells enriched from blood (not recorded which). The receptor comes from a woman between 18 and 29 years old who had recovered from COVID-19. Here is the DNA: TGTGCCAGCAGTTTAGCAGGGGACGAGCAGTACTTC. It specifies CASSLAGDEQYF.